The T cell receptor beta chain described here comes from a study of blood T cell repertoires in COVID-19. Across the whole study: Samples taken during acute and convalescent COVID-19 were collected in the United States, Italy and Spain. Sample material is recorded as cDNA or gDNA derived from T cells, B-cell-depleted T cells, or PBMCs.

Per the authors' pipeline: Researchers report that nucleated cell counts were estimated from reference gene primer amplification. The repertoire was sequenced with immunoSEQ multiplex PCR; TCRdb's copy has only in-frame clones and lacks some. The V and J calls and clone size are taken from that table; D and trimming were inferred from the DNA. This sample has about 250,000 clones, with over 70% found just once. The clonotype originates from a man older than 75 with acute or convalescent COVID-19. The sequenced sample was peripheral blood.

DNA for the CDR3: TGTGCCAGTACCACCCGTGGGCTAGCGGGAGTAGCAGAGACCCAGTACTTC. The encoded protein is CASTTRGLAGVAETQYF. V and J are TRBV19 and TRBJ2-5; 10 bases are a match to TRBD2. CDR3 length: 17 residues. V dropped 7 bases and J dropped 4; count of bases not matched to a gene: 15. Germline CDR1 LNHDA, CDR2 SQIVND (reference sequence).